This TCR beta chain originates from a study of blood T cell repertoires in COVID-19. The CDR3 sequence is 14 residues long. Trimming took 3 bases from V and 5 from J, leaving 13 bases between them. In germline, CDR1 is SGHDN, CDR2 FVKESK. TCRdb's table, derived via immunoSEQ multiplex PCR, lists solely in-frame clones and lacks some. The sample gives some 130,000 clones, roughly 85% of which show up once; 3% to 4.5% is in the top ten. The receptor was derived from a man aged 55 to 69 with acute or convalescent COVID-19. The V call is TRBV14, the J call TRBJ1-2, with D hard to call. Sequencing was carried out using peripheral blood. CDR3 loop: CASSHRRYSYGYTF. The CDR3 nucleotides are TGTGCCAGCAGCCACCGCAGGTATTCTTATGGCTACACCTTC.